Presented here are 3 T cell receptor beta chains from one specimen sequenced in a study of blood T cell repertoires in COVID-19. Only in-frame clones appear in the TCRdb table, and some are missing; sequencing was by immunoSEQ multiplex PCR. The table records roughly 110,000 clones, 89% of them present only once. Specimen: peripheral blood. These receptors were obtained from a man aged 40-55 years with active or convalescent COVID-19.

The chain uses TRBV9 and TRBJ2-1; perhaps TRBD2 as D (5 bases). The germline gives CDR1 SGDLS, CDR2 YYNGEE. This CDR3 has 13 residues. Trimming stripped 0 bases from V and 7 bases from J, with 8 bases between. The CDR3, as DNA: TGTGCCAGCAGCGTAGGGCGGAGGAATGAGCAGTTCTTC. Its translation: CASSVGRRNEQFF.

The chain is built from TRBV30 and TRBJ2-1; 8 nucleotides agree with TRBD2. Germline CDR1 reads GTSNPN; CDR2 reads SVGIG (reference sequence). The V gene end was trimmed by 2 bases and the J gene end by 6 bases; junction bases not matched to a gene: 12. This CDR3 has 16 amino acids. DNA for the CDR3: TGTGCCTGGAGTCCGGGGACTAGACGACGGGGCAATGAGCAGTTCTTC. It translates to CAWSPGTRRRGNEQFF.

The chain carries TRBV7-7 and TRBJ2-1; 9 bases agree with TRBD2. Germline loops: CDR1 SSHAT, CDR2 FNYEAQ (reference sequence). The CDR3 is made up of 17 amino acids. V lost 2 bases, J lost 7 bases, and 12 bases stayed unmatched. CDR3 coding DNA: TGTGCCAGCAGCTTAACTACTAGCGGGTTGCAGGGAAATGAGCAGTTCTTC. This codes for CASSLTTSGLQGNEQFF.